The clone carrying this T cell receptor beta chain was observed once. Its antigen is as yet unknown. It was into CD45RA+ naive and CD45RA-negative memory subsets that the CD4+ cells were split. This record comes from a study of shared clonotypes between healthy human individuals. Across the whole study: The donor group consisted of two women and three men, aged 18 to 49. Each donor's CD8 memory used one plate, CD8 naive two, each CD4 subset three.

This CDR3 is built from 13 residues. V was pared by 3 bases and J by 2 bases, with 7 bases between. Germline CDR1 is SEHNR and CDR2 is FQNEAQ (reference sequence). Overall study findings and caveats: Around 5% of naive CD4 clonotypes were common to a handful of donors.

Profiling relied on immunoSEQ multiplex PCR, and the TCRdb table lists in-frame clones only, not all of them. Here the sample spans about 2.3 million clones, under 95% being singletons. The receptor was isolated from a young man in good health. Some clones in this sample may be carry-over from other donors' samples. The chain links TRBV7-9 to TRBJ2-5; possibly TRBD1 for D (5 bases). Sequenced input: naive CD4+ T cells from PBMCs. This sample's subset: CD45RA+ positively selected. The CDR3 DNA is TGTGCCAGCAGCTTGGGGCATCAAGAGACCCAGTACTTC. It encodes CASSLGHQETQYF. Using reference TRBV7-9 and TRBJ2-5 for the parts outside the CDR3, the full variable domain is DTGVSQNPRHKITKRGQNVTFRCDPISEHNRLYWYRQTLGQGPEFLTYFQNEAQLEKSRLLSDRFSAERPKGSFSTLEIQRTEQGDSAMYLCASSLGHQETQYFGPGTRLLVL.